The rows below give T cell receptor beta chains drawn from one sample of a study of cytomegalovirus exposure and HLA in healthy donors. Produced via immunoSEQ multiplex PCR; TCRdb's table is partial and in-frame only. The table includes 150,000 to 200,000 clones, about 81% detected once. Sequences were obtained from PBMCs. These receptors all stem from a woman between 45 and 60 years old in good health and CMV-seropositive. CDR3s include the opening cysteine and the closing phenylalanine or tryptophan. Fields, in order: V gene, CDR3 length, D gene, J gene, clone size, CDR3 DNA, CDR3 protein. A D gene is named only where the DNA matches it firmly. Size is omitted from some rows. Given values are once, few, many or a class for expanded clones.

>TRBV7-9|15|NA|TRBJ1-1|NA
TGTGCCAGCAGCATCCACAGGGTTTCGGTGGATGAAGCTTTCTTT
CASSIHRVSVDEAFF
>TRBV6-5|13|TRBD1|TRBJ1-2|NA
TGTGCCAGCAGAGACAGTAGGGGGCTAGGCTACACCTTC
CASRDSRGLGYTF
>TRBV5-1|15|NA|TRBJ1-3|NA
TGCGCCAGCAGCTTGGATGGGGGGACTGGAAACACCATATATTTT
CASSLDGGTGNTIYF
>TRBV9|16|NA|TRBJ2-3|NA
TGTGCCAGCAGCGATGCACGGGACACCCCGACAGATACGCAGTATTTT
CASSDARDTPTDTQYF
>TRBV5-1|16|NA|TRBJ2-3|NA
TGCGCCAGCGGCCGGAGGGGTGGGGACCACACAGATACGCAGTATTTT
CASGRRGGDHTDTQYF
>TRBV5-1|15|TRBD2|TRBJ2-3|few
TGCGCCAGCAGCTTGGGGGCGGGGGACCAAGATACGCAGTATTTT
CASSLGAGDQDTQYF
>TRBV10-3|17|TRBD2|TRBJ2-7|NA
TGTGCCATCAGTGGATCCCAAAGCGGGGGGGACTCCTACGAGCAGTACTTC
CAISGSQSGGDSYEQYF
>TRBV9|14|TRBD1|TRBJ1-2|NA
TGTGCCAGCAGCGTAGAGGGGGCATCATATGGCTACACCTTC
CASSVEGASYGYTF
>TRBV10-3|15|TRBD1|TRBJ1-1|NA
TGTGCCATCAGTGATTCCAGGGGGCAGAACACTGAAGCTTTCTTT
CAISDSRGQNTEAFF
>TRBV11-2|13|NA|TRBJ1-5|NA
TGTGCCAGCAGCCTATCAGGGAATCAGCCCCAGCATTTT
CASSLSGNQPQHF
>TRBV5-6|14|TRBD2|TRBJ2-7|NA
TGTGCCAGCAGCTTGGGCGGGGGGACCTACGAGCAGTACTTC
CASSLGGGTYEQYF
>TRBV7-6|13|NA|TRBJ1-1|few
TGTGCCAGCAGCTTATTAGCTCCTCTCGAAGCTTTCTTT
CASSLLAPLEAFF
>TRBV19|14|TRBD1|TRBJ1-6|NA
TGTGCCAGTCAGGACAGGGGTGGTAATTCACCCCTCCACTTT
CASQDRGGNSPLHF
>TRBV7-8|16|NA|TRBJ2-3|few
TGTGCCAGCAGCTTAGTTGGCCTCTCTAGCACAGATACGCAGTATTTT
CASSLVGLSSTDTQYF
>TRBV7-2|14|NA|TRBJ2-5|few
TGTGCCAGCAGCTTAGTAAGCGTCCAAGAGACCCAGTACTTC
CASSLVSVQETQYF
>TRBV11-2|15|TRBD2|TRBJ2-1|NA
TGTGCCAGCAGCACGCGGGGGGGCCCTTACAATGAGCAGTTCTTC
CASSTRGGPYNEQFF
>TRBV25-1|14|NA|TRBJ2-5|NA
TGTGCCAGCAGCCGGGACTCCTCTCGAGGTGCCCAGTACTTC
CASSRDSSRGAQYF
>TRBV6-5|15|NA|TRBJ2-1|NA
TGTGCCAGCAGTTACTCGAATGGTCGGTTGGATGAGCAGTTCTTC
CASSYSNGRLDEQFF
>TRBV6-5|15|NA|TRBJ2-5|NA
TGTGCCAGCAGTTACCCGGTAGGAGACGGCGGGACCCAGTACTTC
CASSYPVGDGGTQYF
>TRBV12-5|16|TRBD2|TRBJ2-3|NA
TGTGCTAGTGGTTTGGGACTAGCGGGGGACACAGATACGCAGTATTTT
CASGLGLAGDTDTQYF
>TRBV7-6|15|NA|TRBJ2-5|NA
TGTGCCAGCAGCTTAGCCAGGGCCCCTCAAGAGACCCAGTACTTC
CASSLARAPQETQYF
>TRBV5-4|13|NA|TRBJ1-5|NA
TGTGCCAGCAGCGGAGGTATAGGTCAGCCCCAGCATTTT
CASSGGIGQPQHF
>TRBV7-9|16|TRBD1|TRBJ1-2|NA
TGTGCCAGCAGCTGGAGTAGGGACAGGGGGCGCGAAGGCTACACCTTC
CASSWSRDRGREGYTF
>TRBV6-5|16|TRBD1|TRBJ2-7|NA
TGTGCCAGCAGTTACGCGCGGGACAGGCCCTCCTACGAGCAGTACTTC
CASSYARDRPSYEQYF
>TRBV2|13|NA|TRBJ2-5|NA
TGTGCCAGCAGTGTACAGGGTCGAGAGACCCAGTACTTC
CASSVQGRETQYF
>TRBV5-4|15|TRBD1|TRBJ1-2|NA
TGTGCCAGCAGCCCGGAGGGACAGACCTACTATGGCTACACCTTC
CASSPEGQTYYGYTF
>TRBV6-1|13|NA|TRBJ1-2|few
TGTGCCAGCAGAACCCTCACAATGGTGGGCTACACCTTC
CASRTLTMVGYTF